Many counts were recorded for the clone carrying this TCR beta chain. Antigen: not known. PBMCs stemmed from 10 ml fresh peripheral blood. Trimming pared 0 bases from V and 4 bases from J, leaving 10 bases between. The germline V gene has CDR1 SGHAT and CDR2 FQNNGV. The CDR3 contains 15 residues. The sample comes from a study of T cells in Graves' hyperthyroidism and ophthalmopathy. The overall study: Before any treatment, at initial diagnosis, peripheral blood was collected. Study-wide results and limits: Separating ophthalmopathy from stable hyperthyroidism was achieved by a 13 V-J model. Blood also showed most of the thyroid clonotypes that were expanded above 0.001.

Template material for amplifying TCR beta CDR3 regions consisted of RNA transcripts. During a first-round RT-PCR of the TCR CDR3, the HTBI primer set was used. Using its own MiXCR run on the multiplex PCR reads, TCRdb lists one record per CDR3 protein. The sample lists hundreds of thousands of distinct CDR3 sequences; around 20% were seen once. Sequenced material: blood. The chain has TRBV11-2 and TRBJ2-1; tentatively, D is TRBD1 (6 bases). This clonotype was sampled from a man aged 35 to 55 with Graves' ophthalmopathy. The DNA for the CDR3 is TGTGCCAGCAGCTTAGATCTGGGACATTACAATGAGCAGTTCTTC. It translates to CASSLDLGHYNEQFF.